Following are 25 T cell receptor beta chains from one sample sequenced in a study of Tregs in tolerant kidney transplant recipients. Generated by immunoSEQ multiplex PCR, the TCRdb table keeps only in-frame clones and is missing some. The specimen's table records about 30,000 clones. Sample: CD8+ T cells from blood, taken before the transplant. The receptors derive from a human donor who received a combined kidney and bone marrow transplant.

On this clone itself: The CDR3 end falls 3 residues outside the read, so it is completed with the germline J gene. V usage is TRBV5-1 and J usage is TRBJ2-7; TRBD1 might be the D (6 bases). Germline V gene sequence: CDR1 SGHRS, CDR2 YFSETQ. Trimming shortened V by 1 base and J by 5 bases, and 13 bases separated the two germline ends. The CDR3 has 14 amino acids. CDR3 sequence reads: CASSLSWGLNEQYF. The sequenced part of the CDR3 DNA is TGCGCCAGCAGCTTGTCCTGGGGGCTGAACGAG.

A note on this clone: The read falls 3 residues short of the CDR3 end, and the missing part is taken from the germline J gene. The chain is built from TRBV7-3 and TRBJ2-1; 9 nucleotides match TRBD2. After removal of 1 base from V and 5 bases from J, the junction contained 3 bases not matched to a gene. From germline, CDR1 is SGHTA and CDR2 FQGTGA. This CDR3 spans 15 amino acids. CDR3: CASSLSSGGNNEQFF. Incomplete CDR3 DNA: TGTGCCAGCAGCTTAAGTAGCGGGGGAAACAATGAG.

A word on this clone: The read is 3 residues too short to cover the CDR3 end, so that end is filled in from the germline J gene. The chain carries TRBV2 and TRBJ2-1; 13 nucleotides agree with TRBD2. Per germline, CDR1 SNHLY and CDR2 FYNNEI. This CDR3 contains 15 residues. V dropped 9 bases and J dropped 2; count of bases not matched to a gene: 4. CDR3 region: CASTSGRATYNEQFF. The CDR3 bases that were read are TGTGCCAGTACTAGCGGGAGGGCCACCTACAATGAG.

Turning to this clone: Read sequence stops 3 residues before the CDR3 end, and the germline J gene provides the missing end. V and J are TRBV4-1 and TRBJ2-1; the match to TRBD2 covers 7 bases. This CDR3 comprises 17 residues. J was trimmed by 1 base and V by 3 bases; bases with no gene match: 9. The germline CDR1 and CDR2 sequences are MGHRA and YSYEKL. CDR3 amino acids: CASSHLVSGSSYNEQFF. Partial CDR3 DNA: TGCGCCAGCAGCCACCTAGTTAGCGGGTCTTCCTACAATGAG.

The CDR3 bases that were read are TGTGCCAGTAGTATTTCTGGCGGTGCGGCCGAG. It translates to CASSISGGAAE. The CDR3 in its entirety is CASSISGGAAEQYF. The chain has TRBV19 and TRBJ2-7; no definite D call. The read terminates 3 residues ahead of where the CDR3 ends, so the germline J gene completes it. CDR3 length: 14 residues. The germline V gene has CDR1 LNHDA and CDR2 SQIVND (reference sequence). Trimming took off 3 bases at V and 6 bases at J, with 15 bases between the two ends.

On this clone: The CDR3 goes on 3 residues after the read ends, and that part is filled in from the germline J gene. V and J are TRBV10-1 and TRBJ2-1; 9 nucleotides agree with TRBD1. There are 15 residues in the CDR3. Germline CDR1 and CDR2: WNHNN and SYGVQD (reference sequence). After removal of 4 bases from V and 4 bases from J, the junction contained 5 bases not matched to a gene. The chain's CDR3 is CASSAGQGIYNEQFF. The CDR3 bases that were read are TGCGCCAGCAGTGCCGGACAGGGGATTTACAATGAG.

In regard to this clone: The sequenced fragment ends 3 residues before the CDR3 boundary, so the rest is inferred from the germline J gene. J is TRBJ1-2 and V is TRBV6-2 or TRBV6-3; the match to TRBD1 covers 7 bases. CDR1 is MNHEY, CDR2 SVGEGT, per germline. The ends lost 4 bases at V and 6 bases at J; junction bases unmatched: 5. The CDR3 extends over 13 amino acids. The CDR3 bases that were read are TGTGCCAGCAGTTGGACAGGTCATGATGGC. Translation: CASSWTGHDG. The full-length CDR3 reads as CASSWTGHDGYTF.

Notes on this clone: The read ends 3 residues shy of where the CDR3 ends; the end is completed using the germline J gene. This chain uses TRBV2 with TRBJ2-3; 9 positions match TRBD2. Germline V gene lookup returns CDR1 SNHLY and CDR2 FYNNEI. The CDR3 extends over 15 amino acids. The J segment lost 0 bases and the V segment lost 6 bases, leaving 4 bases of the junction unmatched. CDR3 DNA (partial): TGTGCCAGCAGCCTCGGGACTAGCAGCACAGATACG. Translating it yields CASSLGTSSTDT. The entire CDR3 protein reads CASSLGTSSTDTQYF.

The CDR3 spells CSVGRGGTDTQYF. Partial CDR3 DNA: TGCAGCGTTGGCCGGGGTGGTACAGATACG. V gene TRBV29-1 combines with J gene TRBJ2-3, with D possibly being TRBD2 (5 bases). The read comes to an end 3 residues before the CDR3 does, leaving the germline J gene to fill in the end. Germline V lookup: CDR1 SQVTM, CDR2 ANQGSEA. This CDR3 spans 13 amino acids. V dropped 4 bases and J dropped 3 bases, with 11 bases sitting between them.

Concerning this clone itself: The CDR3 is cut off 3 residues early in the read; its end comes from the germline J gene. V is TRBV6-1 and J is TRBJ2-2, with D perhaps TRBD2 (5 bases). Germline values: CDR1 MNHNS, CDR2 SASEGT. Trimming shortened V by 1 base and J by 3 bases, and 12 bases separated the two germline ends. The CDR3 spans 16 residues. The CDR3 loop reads CASSEDARADTGELFF. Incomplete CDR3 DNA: TGTGCCAGCAGTGAAGACGCGAGGGCCGACACCGGGGAG.

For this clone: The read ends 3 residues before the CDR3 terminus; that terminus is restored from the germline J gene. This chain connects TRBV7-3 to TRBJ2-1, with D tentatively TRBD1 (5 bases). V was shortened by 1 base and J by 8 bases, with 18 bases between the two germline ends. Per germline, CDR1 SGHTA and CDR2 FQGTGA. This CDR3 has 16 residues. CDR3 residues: CASSLIGSGKGDEQFF. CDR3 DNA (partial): TGTGCCAGCAGCTTAATAGGTAGTGGGAAAGGGGATGAG.

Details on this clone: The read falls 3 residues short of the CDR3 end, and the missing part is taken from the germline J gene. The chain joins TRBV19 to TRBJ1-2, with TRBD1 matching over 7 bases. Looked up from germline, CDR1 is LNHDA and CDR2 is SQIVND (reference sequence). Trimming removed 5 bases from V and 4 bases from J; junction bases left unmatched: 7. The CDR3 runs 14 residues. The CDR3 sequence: CASSPSDRIYGYTF. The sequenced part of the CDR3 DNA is TGTGCCAGTAGTCCCTCGGACAGGATCTATGGC.

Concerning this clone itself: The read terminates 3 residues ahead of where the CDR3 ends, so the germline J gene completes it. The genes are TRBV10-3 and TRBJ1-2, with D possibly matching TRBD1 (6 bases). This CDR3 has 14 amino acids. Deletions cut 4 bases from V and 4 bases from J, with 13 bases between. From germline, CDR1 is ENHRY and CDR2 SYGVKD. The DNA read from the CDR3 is TGTGCCATCAGTGCAGAGGGGGTGGGCTATGGC. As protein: CAISAEGVGYG. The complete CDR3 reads CAISAEGVGYGYTF.

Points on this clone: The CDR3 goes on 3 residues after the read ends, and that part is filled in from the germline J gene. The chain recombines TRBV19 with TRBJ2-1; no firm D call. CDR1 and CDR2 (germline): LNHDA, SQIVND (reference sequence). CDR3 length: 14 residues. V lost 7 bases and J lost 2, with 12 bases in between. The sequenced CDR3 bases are TGTGCCAGTACCGAGACGCGGACCTACAATGAG. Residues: CASTETRTYNE. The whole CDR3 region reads CASTETRTYNEQFF.

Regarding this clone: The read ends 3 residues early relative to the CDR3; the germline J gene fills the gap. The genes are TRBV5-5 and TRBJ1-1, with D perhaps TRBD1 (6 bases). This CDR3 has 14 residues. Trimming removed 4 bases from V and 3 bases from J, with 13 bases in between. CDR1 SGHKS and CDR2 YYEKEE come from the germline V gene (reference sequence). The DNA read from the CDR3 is TGTGCCAGCAGCGGTGGACAGAGCGACACTGAA. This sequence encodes CASSGGQSDTE. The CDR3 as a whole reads CASSGGQSDTEAFF.

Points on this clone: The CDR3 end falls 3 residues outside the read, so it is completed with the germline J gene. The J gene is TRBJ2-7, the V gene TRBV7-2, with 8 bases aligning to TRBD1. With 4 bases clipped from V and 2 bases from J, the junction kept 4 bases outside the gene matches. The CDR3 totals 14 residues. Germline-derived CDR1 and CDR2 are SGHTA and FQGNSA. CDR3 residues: CASSYQDRAYEQYF. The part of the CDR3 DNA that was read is TGTGCCAGCAGCTACCAGGACAGGGCCTACGAG.

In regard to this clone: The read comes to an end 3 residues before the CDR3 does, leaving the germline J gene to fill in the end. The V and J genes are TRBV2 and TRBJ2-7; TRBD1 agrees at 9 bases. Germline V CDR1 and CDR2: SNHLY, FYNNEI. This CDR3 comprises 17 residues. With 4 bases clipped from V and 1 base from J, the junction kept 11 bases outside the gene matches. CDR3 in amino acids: CASSVFGGTGYSYEQYF. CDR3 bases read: TGTGCCAGCAGTGTATTCGGCGGGACAGGGTATTCCTACGAG.

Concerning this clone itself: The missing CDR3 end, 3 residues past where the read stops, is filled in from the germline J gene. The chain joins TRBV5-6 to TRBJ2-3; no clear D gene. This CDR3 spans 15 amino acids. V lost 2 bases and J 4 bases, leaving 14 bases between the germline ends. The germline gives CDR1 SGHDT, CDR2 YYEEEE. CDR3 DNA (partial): TGTGCCAGCAGCTTTCCGACAATGTTGGCAGATACG. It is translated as CASSFPTMLADT. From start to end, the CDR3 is CASSFPTMLADTQYF.

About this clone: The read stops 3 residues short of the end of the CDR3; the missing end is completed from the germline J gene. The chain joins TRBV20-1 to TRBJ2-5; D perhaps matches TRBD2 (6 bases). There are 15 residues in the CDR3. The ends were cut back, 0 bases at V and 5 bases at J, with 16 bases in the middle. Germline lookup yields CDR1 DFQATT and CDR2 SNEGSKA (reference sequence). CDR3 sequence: CSARDLHQGGETQYF. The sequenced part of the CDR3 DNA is TGCAGTGCTAGAGATCTCCATCAGGGAGGTGAGACC.

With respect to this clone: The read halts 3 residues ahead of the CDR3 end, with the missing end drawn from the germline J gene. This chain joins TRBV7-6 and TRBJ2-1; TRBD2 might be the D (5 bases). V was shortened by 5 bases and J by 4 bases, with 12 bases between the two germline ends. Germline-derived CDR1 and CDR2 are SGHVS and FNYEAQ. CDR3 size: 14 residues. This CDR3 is CASSPIGVYNEQFF. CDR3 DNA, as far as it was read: TGTGCCAGCAGCCCGATCGGGGTATACAATGAG.

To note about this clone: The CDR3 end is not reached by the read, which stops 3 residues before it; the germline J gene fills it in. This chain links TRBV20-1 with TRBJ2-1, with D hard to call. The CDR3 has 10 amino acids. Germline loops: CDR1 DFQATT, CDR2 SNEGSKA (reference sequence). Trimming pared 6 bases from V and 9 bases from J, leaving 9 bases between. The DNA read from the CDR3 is TGCAGTGCCACTACGGTTGAG. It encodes CSATTVE. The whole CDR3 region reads CSATTVEQFF.

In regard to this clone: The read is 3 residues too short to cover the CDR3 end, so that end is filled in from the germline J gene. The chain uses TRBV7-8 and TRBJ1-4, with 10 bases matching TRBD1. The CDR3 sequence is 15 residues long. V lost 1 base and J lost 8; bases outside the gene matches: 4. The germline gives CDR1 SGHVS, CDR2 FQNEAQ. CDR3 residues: CASSLGGQGREKLFF. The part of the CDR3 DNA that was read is TGTGCCAGCAGCTTAGGGGGACAGGGGAGGGAAAAA.

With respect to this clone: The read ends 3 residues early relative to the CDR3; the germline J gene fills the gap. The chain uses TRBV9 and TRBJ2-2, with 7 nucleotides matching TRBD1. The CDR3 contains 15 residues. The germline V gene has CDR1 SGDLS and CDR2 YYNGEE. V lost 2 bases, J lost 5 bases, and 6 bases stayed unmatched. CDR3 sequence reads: CASSVPGQMTGELFF. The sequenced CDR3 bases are TGTGCCAGCAGCGTCCCGGGACAGATGACCGGGGAG.

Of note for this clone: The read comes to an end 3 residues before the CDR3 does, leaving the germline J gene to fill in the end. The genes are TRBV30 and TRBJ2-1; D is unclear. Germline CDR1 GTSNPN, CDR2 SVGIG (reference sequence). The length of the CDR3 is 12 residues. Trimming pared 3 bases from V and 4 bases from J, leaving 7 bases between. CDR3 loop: CAWSQLYNEQFF. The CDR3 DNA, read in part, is TGTGCCTGGAGCCAACTATACAATGAG.

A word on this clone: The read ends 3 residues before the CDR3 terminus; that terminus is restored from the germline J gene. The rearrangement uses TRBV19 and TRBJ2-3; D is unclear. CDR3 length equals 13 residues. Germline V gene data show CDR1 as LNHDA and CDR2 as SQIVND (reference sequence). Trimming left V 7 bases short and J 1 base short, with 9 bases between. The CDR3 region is CASTLGGTDTQYF. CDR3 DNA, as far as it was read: TGTGCCAGTACTCTGGGCGGCACAGATACG.